This T cell receptor (beta chain) was retrieved from a study of read filtering for tumor transcriptome and immune sequencing. Study as a whole: Patients were some 16 male and some 15 female, mean age roughly 70 years, range about 40 to 85. By R-ISS, stages I, II and III held around 8, 16 and 7 patients. Study-level results: IR-seq and RNA-seq agreed better without single-read clonotypes.

V shed 5 bases and J shed 5 bases, with 13 bases lying between them. The CDR3 has 15 amino acids. Per the germline V gene, CDR1 is SEHNR and CDR2 is FQNEAQ (reference sequence). Details on this clonotype: What it binds is unknown. A much larger clone differs by one base, so this may be a read error. The final CDR3 position lacks the conserved phenylalanine or tryptophan, pointing to a likely read error.

From about 400 ng of RNA, a library with molecular barcoded alpha/delta and beta/gamma adaptors was made. MiXCR, applied by TCRdb to the reads, yields one record per CDR3 protein. The data show tens of thousands of distinct CDR3 sequences, about 19% seen once. The chain carries TRBV7-9 and TRBJ1-6, with D possibly TRBD1 on 5 matching bases. The sequence was obtained from a donor over 35 with multiple myeloma. Sequenced sample: a population of CD138-negative cells sorted from bone marrow. The CDR3 protein is CASSPVGQNNSPLHC. The CDR3 bases are TGTGCCAGCAGCCCTGTGGGGCAGAATAATTCACCCCTCCACTGT.